This T cell receptor (beta chain) originates from a study of Ad26.COV2.S vaccination and SARS-CoV-2 variants. The overall study: Donor was in the COV1001 Ad26.COV2.S trial arm.

Method: immunoSEQ multiplex PCR; TCRdb's copy keeps in-frame clones and lacks some. Among 350,000 to 400,000 clones listed, about 88% were seen once. Treatment: around 19 received Ad26.COV2.S at low or high dose, single or two shots; roughly five received placebo; per-sample allocation not given. Samples were taken on day 63 after the first vaccine or placebo injection. An adult of 18-55 years in Boston served as donor. In this sample, this clone turned up once. As yet, its antigen is unknown. Germline CDR1 is MNHEY and CDR2 is SMNVEV (reference sequence). Unmatched junction bases numbered 11, after V lost 3 bases and J lost 3 bases. This CDR3 comprises 16 residues. Broader study findings: Using TCR breadth and depth analyses may have led to underestimated total T cell responses.

Sequencing was performed on peripheral blood, taken in a trial of Ad26.COV2.S vaccine versus placebo. The V gene is TRBV27, the J gene TRBJ2-7; 7 bases map to TRBD2. This receptor was taken from a person aged 18-60 years who received the Ad26.COV2.S COVID-19 vaccine or a placebo. CDR3 in DNA: TGTGCCAGCAGTTTTGTAGGGAGCGGGGCCCTCTACGAGCAGTACTTC. This sequence encodes CASSFVGSGALYEQYF.